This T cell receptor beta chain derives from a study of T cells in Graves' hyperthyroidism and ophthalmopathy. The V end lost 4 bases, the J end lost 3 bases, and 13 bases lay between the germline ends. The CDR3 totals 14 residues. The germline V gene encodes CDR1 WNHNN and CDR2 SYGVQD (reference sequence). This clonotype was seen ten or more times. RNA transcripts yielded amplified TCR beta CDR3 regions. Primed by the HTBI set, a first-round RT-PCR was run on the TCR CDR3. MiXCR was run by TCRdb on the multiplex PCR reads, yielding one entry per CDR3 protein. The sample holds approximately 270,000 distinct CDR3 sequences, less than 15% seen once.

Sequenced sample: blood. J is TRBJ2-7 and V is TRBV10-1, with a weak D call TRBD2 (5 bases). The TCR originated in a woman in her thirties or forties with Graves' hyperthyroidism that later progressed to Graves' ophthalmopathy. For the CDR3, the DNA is TGCGCCAGCAGTGTCTCAACGGGAAACTACGAGCAGTACTTC. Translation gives CASSVSTGNYEQYF.